A selection of T cell receptor beta chains follows, all from one sample in a study of read filtering for tumor transcriptome and immune sequencing. TCRdb reprocessed the reads with MiXCR, giving one entry per CDR3 protein. Among about 58,000 distinct CDR3 sequences listed, 9% to 15% were seen once. The sample was a population of CD138-negative cells sorted from bone marrow. The receptors were sampled from a donor aged 40 or over with multiple myeloma. CDR3s include the opening cysteine and the closing phenylalanine or tryptophan. The order of the fields is CDR3 length, V gene, J gene, CDR3 protein.

16,TRBV6-5,TRBJ1-5,CASSQLGPYSNQPQHF
19,TRBV4-1,TRBJ2-5,CASSQGPRVAGGQQETQYF
12,TRBV18,TRBJ2-7,CASSPEGYEQYF
15,TRBV3-1,TRBJ2-7,CASSQDNGNALLQYF
19,TRBV6-1,TRBJ2-4,CASSEAPGGGDLAKNIQYF
13,TRBV5-1,TRBJ1-4,CASSGGGDEKRFF
13,TRBV3-1,TRBJ2-2,CASSFDREESLFF
16,TRBV11-2,TRBJ2-4,CASSLEGIGSKNIQYF
13,TRBV7-7,TRBJ2-5,CASSRGRGETQYF
17,TRBV5-6,TRBJ2-6,CASSLVGVPSGANVLTF
15,TRBV7-8,TRBJ2-7,CASSQPTGGGYEQYF
14,TRBV25-1,TRBJ2-5,CASIKAGGLETQYF
15,TRBV15,TRBJ1-1,CATSRARRDGAEAFF
11,TRBV7-9,TRBJ2-5,CASSFGGAQYF
14,TRBV7-9,TRBJ2-1,CASSLAQGGFEQFF
13,TRBV4-1,TRBJ2-5,CASSLAWGDTQYF
15,TRBV6-1,TRBJ1-5,CASSERPSYNQPQHF